This T cell receptor (beta chain) was found in a study of blood T cell repertoires in COVID-19. Overall study: From the United States, Italy and Spain came samples of acute and convalescent COVID-19. Sources were T cells, B-cell-depleted T cells, or PBMCs; the material itself was cDNA or gDNA.

In the source study's methods: Amplification from reference gene primers served as the basis for estimated nucleated cell counts. The table came from immunoSEQ multiplex PCR; TCRdb's copy has only in-frame clones and leaves some out. Clone size and the V and J calls come from that table; the DNA yielded D and trimming. The sample carries roughly 360,000 clones, approximately 80% recorded once. This CDR3 is 16 amino acids long. The germline CDR1 and CDR2 sequences are MNHNS and SASEGT. The germline V and J ends were trimmed by 3 bases and 6 bases, with 20 bases remaining between them. This receptor was obtained from a human donor with acute or convalescent COVID-19. The donor label of this sample is uncertain. Sequencing was performed on peripheral blood. The J gene is TRBJ1-1, the V gene TRBV6-1, with D possibly TRBD1 on 5 matching bases. The CDR3, as DNA: TGTGCCAGCAGTGAGCGATCGGCAGGGAGGTTGGCTGAAGCTTTCTTT. It translates to CASSERSAGRLAEAFF.